This T cell receptor (beta chain) was identified during a study of low-dose radiotherapy and immunotherapy resistance in tumors. About the research overall: Radiation delivery to Cohort 1 consisted of 0.5 Gy per fraction every 2 weeks, summing to 6.5 Gy. Patients took aspirin 300 mg by mouth once daily. This continued for four cycles, starting on cycle 1 day 1. Nivolumab was given to patients as a 240 mg flat dose every two weeks, and ipilimumab at 1 mg/kg every six weeks. Both were delivered intravenously.

This clonotype was found once. A much bigger clone sits one base away, suggesting this may be a read error. Time point here: before trial treatment. Inclusion covered patients whose advanced solid tumors lacked tumor-infiltrating lymphocytes. TRAV- and TRBV-specific primers were used for first-strand cDNA, which covered alpha and beta chains. The authors amplified TCRs for 20 PCR cycles with a constant-region primer and a V-primer adapter. TCRdb re-analysed the reads in MiXCR, keeping a single row per CDR3 protein. The table includes about 64,000 distinct CDR3 sequences, around 27% detected once. The TCR originated in a male donor with rectosigmoid adenocarcinoma. The source material was PBMCs, sampled before treatment.

The CDR3 coding sequence is TGTGCCAGTAGTGGGGGACGATTCTACAATGAGCAGTTCTTC. Protein sequence: CASSGGRFYNEQFF. This chain connects TRBV5-6 to TRBJ2-1; D tentatively reads TRBD1 or TRBD2 (5 bases each). V was clipped by 8 bases and J by 3 bases, with 15 bases between them. The CDR3 is made up of 14 amino acids. Germline V gene lookup returns CDR1 SGHDT and CDR2 YYEEEE.